The 22 T cell receptor beta chains listed next were all sequenced from one sample in a study of blood T cell repertoires in COVID-19. The data were produced by immunoSEQ multiplex PCR, yet TCRdb's version contains in-frame clones alone and is incomplete. Counted here are about 180,000 clones, 80% to 90% occurring once; the ten biggest clones make up less than 2%. The sample consisted of peripheral blood. These receptors all stem from a man between 18 and 29 years old who had recovered from COVID-19.

The chain recombines TRBV19 with TRBJ2-3; D is perhaps TRBD2 (5 bases). The CDR3 sequence is 18 residues long. V shed 3 bases and J shed 1 base, with 20 bases lying between them. The germline V gene encodes CDR1 LNHDA and CDR2 SQIVND (reference sequence). This CDR3 reads CASSIIGSGSGGTDTQYF. The CDR3, as DNA: TGTGCCAGTAGTATTATAGGTTCTGGGAGCGGAGGCACAGATACGCAGTATTTT.

The rearrangement joins TRBV9 to TRBJ2-1; D perhaps matches TRBD2 (6 bases). V dropped 3 bases and J dropped 1 base, with 11 bases sitting between them. There are 15 residues in the CDR3. The germline CDR1 and CDR2 sequences are SGDLS and YYNGEE. The CDR3 DNA follows: TGTGCCAGCAGCGCCGGGCGGGGATCCTACAATGAGCAGTTCTTC. Residues: CASSAGRGSYNEQFF.

V usage is TRBV9 and J usage is TRBJ2-3; 8 nucleotides agree with TRBD2. Germline CDR1 and CDR2: SGDLS and YYNGEE. Unmatched junction bases numbered 10, after V lost 2 bases and J lost 5 bases. The CDR3 has 16 residues. CDR3 region: CASSVQGLVGVDTQYF. CDR3 coding DNA: TGTGCCAGCAGCGTGCAGGGACTAGTCGGTGTAGATACGCAGTATTTT. The full variable domain, rest sourced from reference TRBV9 and TRBJ2-3, is DSGVTQTPKHLITATGQRVTLRCSPRSGDLSVYWYQQSLDQGLQFLIQYYNGEERAKGNILERFSAQQFPDLHSELNLSSLELGDSALYFCASSVQGLVGVDTQYFGPGTRLTVL.

The chain uses TRBV29-1 and TRBJ2-7; 7 positions match TRBD2. Germline CDR1 and CDR2: SQVTM and ANQGSEA. The CDR3 consists of 14 residues. With 5 bases clipped from V and 0 bases from J, the junction kept 7 bases outside the gene matches. The CDR3 nucleotides read TGCAGCGTTCCCTCTAGCGGCTCCTCCTACGAGCAGTACTTC. It translates to CSVPSSGSSYEQYF.

CDR3 coding DNA: TGTGCCAGCAGCCCGCCGGGACAGGGATCCTATGGCTACACCTTC. Its protein is CASSPPGQGSYGYTF. The chain employs TRBV7-2 and TRBJ1-2; 9 nucleotides align to TRBD1. Looked up from germline, CDR1 is SGHTA and CDR2 is FQGNSA. Trimming cost V 5 bases and J 4 bases; bases outside gene matches: 8. This CDR3 comprises 15 residues.

The chain combines TRBV7-2 with TRBJ2-1, with 15 nucleotides matching TRBD2. This CDR3 comprises 16 residues. Germline values: CDR1 SGHTA, CDR2 FQGNSA. With 5 bases clipped from V and 8 bases from J, the junction kept 7 bases outside the gene matches. CDR3 loop: CASSPEGLAGGYEQFF. CDR3 nucleotide sequence: TGTGCCAGCAGCCCAGAGGGACTAGCGGGAGGCTATGAGCAGTTCTTC.

V gene TRBV12-3 or TRBV12-4 combines with J gene TRBJ2-7, with 9 bases aligning to TRBD1. The CDR3 has 12 amino acids. With 5 bases clipped from V and 5 bases from J, the junction kept 1 base outside the gene matches. This chain's CDR3 is CASSGTGNEQYF. CDR3 bases: TGTGCCAGCAGTGGGACAGGGAACGAGCAGTACTTC.

The rearrangement joins TRBV2 to TRBJ2-3; a weak D match, TRBD1 (5 bases). The CDR3 totals 13 residues. With 10 bases removed from V and 1 base from J, the gap between germline ends came to 12 bases. Germline loops: CDR1 SNHLY, CDR2 FYNNEI. Here the CDR3 DNA reads TGTGCCACTAGACAGACCCGCACAGATACGCAGTATTTT. Its protein product is CATRQTRTDTQYF.

A single count supports this clone. V is TRBV13 and J is TRBJ2-1; 10 bases match TRBD1. The CDR3 consists of 15 residues. CDR1 is PRHDT, CDR2 FYEKMQ, per germline (reference sequence). Trimming removed 5 bases from V and 7 bases from J; junction bases left unmatched: 8. DNA for the CDR3: TGTGCCAGCAGCCGCCGAGACAGGGGGCGGAATGAGCAGTTCTTC. Translating it yields CASSRRDRGRNEQFF.

This CDR3 reads CASSRNRYEQYF. Written as DNA, the CDR3 is TGTGCCAGCAGCCGAAACAGGTACGAGCAGTACTTC. This chain uses TRBV6-2 or TRBV6-3 with TRBJ2-7; TRBD1 might be the D (5 bases). V lost 6 bases and J 4 bases, leaving 10 bases between the germline ends. In germline, CDR1 is MNHEY, CDR2 SVGEGT. This CDR3 is 12 amino acids long.

This clone occurred once. The rearrangement links TRBV7-9 to TRBJ1-5; D gene uncertain. The length of the CDR3 is 15 residues. The germline V and J ends were trimmed by 2 bases and 4 bases, with 12 bases remaining between them. Germline assignment: CDR1 SEHNR and CDR2 FQNEAQ (reference sequence). The CDR3 loop reads CASSLNSGGNQPQHF. Written as DNA, the CDR3 is TGTGCCAGCAGCTTAAATTCAGGAGGGAATCAGCCCCAGCATTTT. Drawing the rest from reference TRBV7-9 and TRBJ1-5, the complete variable domain is DTGVSQNPRHKITKRGQNVTFRCDPISEHNRLYWYRQTLGQGPEFLTYFQNEAQLEKSRLLSDRFSAERPKGSFSTLEIQRTEQGDSAMYLCASSLNSGGNQPQHFGDGTRLSIL.

The chain carries TRBV28 and TRBJ1-3; 7 bases are a match to TRBD1. The CDR3 length is 15 residues. Per germline, CDR1 MDHEN and CDR2 SYDVKM. The V gene end was trimmed by 6 bases and the J gene end by 3 bases; junction bases not matched to a gene: 8. The CDR3 loop reads CASSSDRFFGNTIYF. The CDR3 DNA follows: TGTGCCAGCAGCTCGGACAGGTTCTTTGGAAACACCATATATTTT.

The V and J genes are TRBV6-5 and TRBJ1-6; 7 bases line up with TRBD1. Germline assignment: CDR1 MNHEY and CDR2 SVGAGI. The V gene end was trimmed by 8 bases and the J gene end by 7 bases; junction bases not matched to a gene: 8. The CDR3 is 14 residues long. The CDR3 DNA follows: TGTGCCAGCCGACTGGGACAGTTAAATTCACCCCTCCACTTT. Translating it yields CASRLGQLNSPLHF.

The sample holds one count of this clone. The chain combines TRBV5-1 with TRBJ2-3, with TRBD2 identical over 14 bases. J gave up 4 bases and V 2 bases, and 6 bases lay outside the gene matches. Germline values: CDR1 SGHRS, CDR2 YFSETQ. The CDR3 contains 17 residues. CDR3 nucleotide sequence: TGCGCCAGCAGCTTAAAAACGGGACTAGCGGGAGCAGATACGCAGTATTTT. Encoded protein: CASSLKTGLAGADTQYF.

The chain carries TRBV5-4 and TRBJ1-1; 11 bases agree with TRBD1. Germline loops: CDR1 SGHNT, CDR2 YYREEE (reference sequence). Trimming took 0 bases from V and 0 from J; bases not matched to a gene: 10. This CDR3 contains 19 residues. The CDR3 protein is CASSLDRTGGLGVNTEAFF. As DNA, the CDR3 is TGTGCCAGCAGCTTGGACCGGACAGGGGGCTTGGGGGTGAACACTGAAGCTTTCTTT.

V and J are TRBV29-1 and TRBJ2-3; 9 nucleotides agree with TRBD2. The CDR3 loop spans 14 amino acids. V lost 4 bases, J lost 7 bases, and 9 bases stayed unmatched. Germline-derived CDR1 and CDR2 are SQVTM and ANQGSEA. CDR3 residues: CSVAWTSAYYTQYF. CDR3 coding DNA: TGCAGCGTTGCCTGGACTAGCGCATATTATACGCAGTATTTT.

The chain joins TRBV19 to TRBJ1-4; 9 bases map to TRBD1. From germline, CDR1 is LNHDA and CDR2 SQIVND (reference sequence). V gave up 7 bases and J gave up 5 bases; unmatched junction bases: 11. This CDR3 has 16 residues. The CDR3 nucleotides are TGTGCCAGTAAACTCCGGGACAGGGTCGGAAATGAAAAACTGTTTTTT. Residues: CASKLRDRVGNEKLFF.

CDR3 sequence: CASSFEQGDYGYTF. In DNA form, the CDR3 reads TGTGCCAGCAGCTTCGAGCAGGGCGACTATGGCTACACCTTC. This rearrangement joins TRBV11-2 to TRBJ1-2, with D perhaps matching TRBD1 (5 bases). The V gene's germline CDR1 is SGHAT and CDR2 FQNNGV. V was shortened by 3 bases and J by 3 bases, with 11 bases between the two germline ends. This CDR3 comprises 14 residues.

The chain recombines TRBV27 with TRBJ2-7; D gene unclear. This CDR3 has 13 amino acids. V was pared by 2 bases and J by 6 bases, with 11 bases between. Per germline, CDR1 MNHEY and CDR2 SMNVEV (reference sequence). CDR3 DNA sequence: TGTGCCAGCAGTTTAAACTCAGGAAGCGAGCAGTACTTC. This translates into CASSLNSGSEQYF.

V gene TRBV10-3 combines with J gene TRBJ2-2, with D maybe TRBD1 (6 bases). The CDR3 extends over 15 amino acids. Trimming took 5 bases from V and 2 from J, leaving 12 bases between them. Germline V gives CDR1 ENHRY, CDR2 SYGVKD. CDR3 protein: CAISPLDSNTGELFF. The CDR3 DNA reads TGTGCCATCAGTCCTTTGGACAGCAACACCGGGGAGCTGTTTTTT.

V usage is TRBV4-1 and J usage is TRBJ2-1; D perhaps matches TRBD1 (6 bases). The V end lost 0 bases, the J end lost 5 bases, and 14 bases lay between the germline ends. Germline-derived CDR1 and CDR2 are MGHRA and YSYEKL. The CDR3 covers 16 residues. CDR3 residues: CASSQDRDTPNNEQFF. The DNA for the CDR3 is TGCGCCAGCAGCCAAGATCGGGACACGCCAAACAATGAGCAGTTCTTC.

The CDR3, as DNA: TGTGCCAGTAACCCGGACAGGGGGACCTATGGCTACACCTTC. Its translation is CASNPDRGTYGYTF. The gene calls are TRBV19 and TRBJ1-2, with 10 bases aligning to TRBD1. The V gene end was trimmed by 7 bases and the J gene end by 4 bases; junction bases not matched to a gene: 6. The CDR3 is 14 residues long. CDR1 is LNHDA and CDR2 is SQIVND in the germline V gene (reference sequence).